Listed here are 28 T cell receptor beta chains from one sample, sequenced in a study of Graves' ophthalmopathy and Graves' hyperthyroidism. Amplification of TCR beta CDR3 regions used RNA transcripts. After a first-round RT-PCR with HTBI primers, a second-round multiplex PCR was run. Each CDR3 protein gets one entry after TCRdb re-called the multiplex PCR reads with MiXCR. The data show 650,000 to 900,000 distinct CDR3 sequences, roughly two fifths seen once. Sequencing was done on a sample of peripheral blood. All receptors come from an adult man with Graves' ophthalmopathy.

This clonotype was detected ten times or more. Written as DNA, the CDR3 is TGTGCCAGTAGTGAACGACAGGGCAATTCACCCCTCCACTTT. Translating it yields CASSERQGNSPLHF. This chain joins TRBV19 and TRBJ1-6; 7 bases map to TRBD1. Germline CDR1 LNHDA, CDR2 SQIVND (reference sequence). The CDR3 has 14 amino acids. J was trimmed by 7 bases and V by 5 bases; bases with no gene match: 5.

A remark on this clonotype: At one end, the junction sequence differs from germline, possibly due to a read error. The rearrangement joins TRBV5-1 to TRBJ2-6; a possible D gene is TRBD1 (5 bases). Germline V lookup: CDR1 SGHRS, CDR2 YFSETQ. CDR3 length: 18 residues. As DNA, the CDR3 is TGTGCCAGCAGCTTGTTAAGGGGTCTAAGCTCTGGGGCCAACGTCCTGACTTTC. Translation gives CASSLLRGLSSGANVLTF.

The gene calls are TRBV5-5 and TRBJ2-5; D gene uncertain. The germline V gene encodes CDR1 SGHKS and CDR2 YYEKEE (reference sequence). The V gene lost 0 bases and the J gene lost 4 bases, with 16 bases spanning the gap. CDR3 length equals 16 residues. CDR3 loop: CASSLAGSPERETQYF. CDR3 DNA sequence: TGTGCCAGCAGCTTGGCCGGGTCGCCTGAGCGAGAGACCCAGTACTTC.

This clonotype was seen a handful of times. The chain recombines TRBV25-1 with TRBJ1-4; D call uncertain. V was clipped by 5 bases and J by 4 bases, with 11 bases between them. Looked up from germline, CDR1 is MGHDK and CDR2 is SYGVNS. The CDR3 has 14 amino acids. CDR3 loop: CASSSGRVNEKLFF. CDR3 nucleotides: TGTGCCAGCAGTTCTGGAAGAGTTAATGAAAAACTGTTTTTT.

This chain connects TRBV19 to TRBJ2-7; D may match TRBD1 or TRBD2 (5 bases each). The CDR3 has 12 residues. The V end lost 3 bases, the J end lost 4 bases, and 7 bases lay between the germline ends. Germline V gives CDR1 LNHDA, CDR2 SQIVND (reference sequence). The CDR3 region is CASSMGPYEQYF. CDR3 sequence (DNA): TGTGCCAGTAGTATGGGACCTTACGAGCAGTACTTC.

This clonotype was seen repeatedly, ten times or more. The rearrangement links TRBV15 to TRBJ1-4; D remains unclear. V dropped 1 base and J dropped 4 bases, with 13 bases sitting between them. Germline V lookup: CDR1 LNHNV, CDR2 YYDKDF (reference sequence). This CDR3 is built from 16 residues. CDR3 bases: TGTGCCACCAGCAGAGCTCCCACTTGGGGTAATGAAAAACTGTTTTTT. It encodes CATSRAPTWGNEKLFF.

Details on this clonotype: This may be a read error, as it is one base from a much larger clone. CDR3 in DNA: TGTGCCAGCCTACACCCGACAACAGCTGAGAACTATGGCTACACCTTC. Amino acids: CASLHPTTAENYGYTF. V gene TRBV11-1 combines with J gene TRBJ1-2; no definite D call. The germline V and J ends were trimmed by 8 bases and 2 bases, with 21 bases remaining between them. Germline lookup yields CDR1 SGHAT and CDR2 FQDESV (reference sequence). The CDR3 is 16 residues long.

The chain is built from TRBV20-1 and TRBJ1-6; TRBD1 matches 8 bases. With V trimmed by 1 base and J by 6 bases, 11 bases remained unmatched. Looked up from germline, CDR1 is DFQATT and CDR2 is SNEGSKA (reference sequence). The CDR3 covers 17 residues. CDR3 sequence (DNA): TGCAGTGCTAGAGTCCCTCCGCACAGGGGGGCTAATTCACCCCTCCACTTT. It encodes CSARVPPHRGANSPLHF.

This clonotype came up many times. The V and J genes are TRBV7-6 and TRBJ2-5; no clear D. The V gene's germline CDR1 is SGHVS and CDR2 FNYEAQ. The CDR3 covers 16 residues. The V end was cut by 0 bases, the J end by 2 bases, with 13 bases between. The CDR3 DNA reads as TGTGCCAGCAGCTTAGCCGTGACAATCTTTCAAGAGACCCAGTACTTC. Its protein is CASSLAVTIFQETQYF.

The sample holds a few counts of this clonotype. The CDR3 region is CSVGPSGQGMNTGELFF. The CDR3 DNA is TGCAGCGTTGGACCGTCGGGACAGGGGATGAACACCGGGGAGCTGTTTTTT. The chain carries TRBV29-1 and TRBJ2-2; TRBD1 matches at 10 bases. This CDR3 has 17 amino acids. CDR1 SQVTM and CDR2 ANQGSEA come from the germline V gene. Trimming took 4 bases from V and 1 from J; bases not matched to a gene: 9.

Many counts were recorded for this clonotype. The chain is built from TRBV4-1 and TRBJ1-6; the D gene is possibly TRBD1 (6 bases). Germline assignment: CDR1 MGHRA and CDR2 YSYEKL. This CDR3 is built from 16 residues. Between the trimmed V and J ends, which lost 0 bases and 10 bases, there was a span of 16 bases. DNA of the CDR3: TGCGCCAGCAGCCAAGATGTAAGCAGGGGAGGGTCACCCCTCCACTTT. Encoded protein: CASSQDVSRGGSPLHF.

This clonotype was observed once. This rearrangement joins TRBV2 to TRBJ1-2; 7 bases are shared with TRBD1. This CDR3 contains 16 residues. The germline V gene encodes CDR1 SNHLY and CDR2 FYNNEI. After removal of 4 bases from V and 7 bases from J, the junction contained 15 bases not matched to a gene. The CDR3 loop is CASSGDSNTGESGYTF. DNA for the CDR3: TGTGCCAGCAGTGGGGACAGCAACACCGGGGAAAGTGGCTACACCTTC.

The chain has TRBV10-3 and TRBJ1-1; 11 bases are shared with TRBD1. Germline trimming cut 11 bases from V and 6 bases from J; bases unmatched to any gene: 8. Germline CDR1 and CDR2: ENHRY and SYGVKD. There are 13 residues in the CDR3. The CDR3 DNA reads as TGTGCCGCGCGGACAGGGGGCAGCGCTGAAGCTTTCTTT. The encoded protein is CAARTGGSAEAFF.

For this clonotype: This may be a read error: a much more frequent sequence differs by one nucleotide. The chain is built from TRBV15 and TRBJ1-1; no definite D call. Germline-derived CDR1 and CDR2 are LNHNV and YYDKDF (reference sequence). This CDR3 contains 14 residues. This CDR3 reads CATSRDVSLAEASF. CDR3 nucleotide sequence: TGTGCCACCAGCAGAGATGTGAGTCTAGCGGAAGCTTCCTTT.

With respect to this clonotype: A read error may account for a junction end that differs from germline. This chain links TRBV25-1 with TRBJ1-2, with D possibly being TRBD1 (6 bases). This CDR3 spans 16 amino acids. Germline V CDR1 and CDR2: MGHDK, SYGVNS. The CDR3 DNA reads as TGTGCCAGCAGTGTCTGGGGCACAGGGCAAAACTCTGGCTACACCTTC. This translates into CASSVWGTGQNSGYTF.

This clonotype was observed many times. V is TRBV2 and J is TRBJ1-2, with 7 bases lining up with TRBD1. Germline CDR1 SNHLY, CDR2 FYNNEI. With 4 bases clipped from V and 4 bases from J, the junction kept 6 bases outside the gene matches. This CDR3 has 14 residues. CDR3 sequence: CASSVAGGVYGYTF. DNA of the CDR3: TGTGCCAGCAGTGTTGCAGGGGGAGTCTATGGCTACACCTTC.

This clonotype was observed a few times. The chain has TRBV7-9 and TRBJ2-2, with 9 bases identical to TRBD2. The CDR3 is 18 amino acids. J lost 0 bases, V lost 1 base, and 6 bases had no gene match. The germline gives CDR1 SEHNR, CDR2 FQNEAQ (reference sequence). Here the CDR3 reads CASSLDLAGPANTGELFF. CDR3 DNA: TGTGCCAGCAGCTTAGATCTAGCGGGACCTGCGAACACCGGGGAGCTGTTTTTT.

This clonotype was observed at least ten times. The chain has TRBV12-3 or TRBV12-4 and TRBJ1-2, with 10 positions matching TRBD1. This CDR3 is 14 amino acids long. V dropped 7 bases and J dropped 4; count of bases not matched to a gene: 6. The CDR3 protein is CASIGQGGSYGYTF. CDR3 coding DNA: TGTGCCAGCATAGGACAGGGGGGTAGCTATGGCTACACCTTC.

This clonotype was counted at least ten times. This chain connects TRBV7-9 to TRBJ2-2, with D maybe TRBD1 (5 bases). The V gene lost 4 bases and the J gene lost 4 bases, with 7 bases spanning the gap. The CDR3 has 13 amino acids. CDR1 is SEHNR and CDR2 is FQNEAQ in the germline V gene (reference sequence). CDR3 DNA sequence: TGTGCCAGCAGCTCGACAGTCACCGGGGAGCTGTTTTTT. The encoded protein is CASSSTVTGELFF.

The rearrangement uses TRBV11-2 and TRBJ1-5; tentative D call: TRBD1 (5 bases). The CDR3 spans 14 residues. CDR1 is SGHAT, CDR2 FQNNGV, per germline. V was trimmed by 3 bases and J by 6 bases, leaving 12 bases between them. The DNA for the CDR3 is TGTGCCAGCAGCTTGACTAGCGGGGGTCAGCCCCAGCATTTT. Translated, it gives CASSLTSGGQPQHF.

The V gene is TRBV7-8, the J gene TRBJ2-3, with 7 bases fitting TRBD2. Germline V gene sequence: CDR1 SGHVS, CDR2 FQNEAQ. V lost 5 bases, J lost 2 bases, and 4 bases stayed unmatched. The CDR3 runs to 14 residues. CDR3 region: CASSPRDYTDTQYF. The CDR3 DNA reads TGTGCCAGCAGCCCTAGGGACTACACAGATACGCAGTATTTT.

This clonotype was observed once. The V call is TRBV20-1, the J call TRBJ2-7, with D maybe TRBD1 (5 bases). The CDR3 totals 16 residues. V gave up 0 bases and J gave up 0 bases, with 15 bases separating them. In germline, CDR1 is DFQATT, CDR2 SNEGSKA (reference sequence). CDR3 bases: TGCAGTGCTAGAGATAAGGGGCCGAGTAGCTCCTACGAGCAGTACTTC. This sequence encodes CSARDKGPSSSYEQYF.

V gene TRBV4-1 combines with J gene TRBJ1-5, with TRBD1 matching 8 bases. Germline V gene sequence: CDR1 MGHRA, CDR2 YSYEKL. The CDR3 is 15 residues long. V dropped 0 bases and J dropped 5; count of bases not matched to a gene: 3. The CDR3 protein is CASSQDGQGHQPQHF. CDR3 bases: TGCGCCAGCAGCCAAGACGGACAGGGTCATCAGCCCCAGCATTTT.

As regards this clonotype: This clone may be a read error of a much larger clone one base away. The J gene is TRBJ1-2, the V gene TRBV7-9; no firm D call. Germline V gene data show CDR1 as SEHNR and CDR2 as FQNEAQ (reference sequence). V lost 5 bases and J 3 bases, leaving 10 bases between the germline ends. The CDR3 is made up of 13 amino acids. Written as DNA, the CDR3 is TGTGCCAGCAGCATAAGGGCCGACTATGGCTACACCTTC. Protein: CASSIRADYGYTF.

This clonotype was counted between two and nine times. V and J are TRBV11-2 and TRBJ2-2; tentatively, D is TRBD1 (5 bases). Trimming stripped 1 base from V and 6 bases from J, with 15 bases between. Germline CDR1 reads SGHAT; CDR2 reads FQNNGV. The CDR3 totals 16 residues. The CDR3 spells CASSLGGRAWAGELFF. The DNA of the CDR3 is TGTGCCAGCAGCTTAGGGGGCAGGGCCTGGGCCGGGGAGCTGTTTTTT.

The chain carries TRBV29-1 and TRBJ2-5; 7 bases map to TRBD1. The V gene end was trimmed by 4 bases and the J gene end by 8 bases; junction bases not matched to a gene: 13. The length of the CDR3 is 14 residues. The germline CDR1 and CDR2 sequences are SQVTM and ANQGSEA. The CDR3 spells CSVGGKGGASTQYF. As DNA, the CDR3 is TGCAGCGTTGGAGGGAAAGGGGGCGCGAGCACCCAGTACTTC.

V is TRBV2 and J is TRBJ1-2; TRBD1 might be the D (5 bases). The CDR3 is 13 residues long. In germline, CDR1 is SNHLY, CDR2 FYNNEI. V shed 11 bases and J shed 8 bases, with 21 bases lying between them. As DNA, the CDR3 is TGTGCCTGGAGTGGGGACGCGGCGGGAGGCTACACCTTC. This codes for CAWSGDAAGGYTF.

The table lists this clonotype with many counts. The chain combines TRBV10-2 with TRBJ1-1; D is ambiguous. Germline assignment: CDR1 WSHSY and CDR2 SAAADI. The V gene lost 3 bases and the J gene lost 1 base, with 15 bases spanning the gap. CDR3 size: 16 residues. CDR3 amino acids: CASSEGRQRKNTEAFF. CDR3 nucleotide sequence: TGCGCCAGCAGTGAAGGTCGGCAGCGGAAGAACACTGAAGCTTTCTTT.